The rows below give T cell receptor beta chains drawn from one sample of a study of technical replicates of blood from a handful of donors. The data were produced by immunoSEQ multiplex PCR, yet TCRdb's version contains in-frame clones alone and is incomplete. The sample lists roughly 80,000 clones; around 89% were seen once. The sequenced sample consisted of T cells isolated from PBMCs. Receptor source: a human donor in good health. The CDR3 runs from the conserved cysteine through the conserved F or W. A D gene is named only where the DNA matches it firmly. Only part of the rows carry a size: once, few, many, or a class if the clone is expanded.

>-|TRBV4-1|-|TRBJ1-3
CASSQALLSSGNTIYF
TGCGCCAGCAGCCAAGCACTACTGAGCTCTGGAAACACCATATATTTT
>-|TRBV7-7|TRBD2|TRBJ2-5
CASSLYSERELGETQYF
TGTGCCAGCAGCTTATATTCCGAGCGGGAGTTGGGAGAGACCCAGTACTTC
>-|TRBV20-1|-|TRBJ2-7
CSASTGYEQYF
TGCAGTGCTAGCACCGGTTACGAGCAGTACTTC
>-|TRBV6-6|TRBD1|TRBJ2-6
CASRVTGDGANVLTF
TGTGCCAGCAGAGTAACAGGGGATGGGGCCAACGTCCTGACTTTC
>-|TRBV5-4|TRBD1|TRBJ2-2
CASSLVPTGDTGELFF
TGTGCCAGCAGCTTGGTCCCGACAGGGGACACCGGGGAGCTGTTTTTT
>-|TRBV2|TRBD1|TRBJ1-2
CASSGSGTGPNPTYGYTF
TGTGCCAGCAGTGGTTCCGGGACAGGGCCAAACCCTACCTATGGCTACACCTTC
>-|TRBV6-5|TRBD2|TRBJ2-5
CASATSGHQETQYF
TGTGCCTCCGCGACTAGCGGTCACCAAGAGACCCAGTACTTC
>-|TRBV7-9|-|TRBJ2-7
CASRNQYEQYF
TGTGCCAGCAGAAATCAATACGAGCAGTACTTC
>-|TRBV19|TRBD1|TRBJ2-1
CASSKGGASYNEQFF
TGTGCCAGTAGTAAAGGGGGCGCTTCCTACAATGAGCAGTTCTTC
>-|TRBV6-5|TRBD1|TRBJ1-5
CASSLTGTQPQHF
TGTGCCAGCAGCTTGACAGGGACCCAGCCCCAGCATTTT
>-|TRBV9|-|TRBJ1-3
CASGGTRPASGNTIYF
TGTGCCAGCGGAGGGACCAGGCCGGCCTCTGGAAACACCATATATTTT
>-|TRBV9|TRBD2|TRBJ2-3
CASSLEAGGGTDTQYF
TGTGCCAGCAGCTTGGAAGCGGGAGGGGGCACAGATACGCAGTATTTT
>-|TRBV6-5|TRBD2|TRBJ2-3
CASSYSIAGVLDTQYF
TGTGCCAGCAGTTACTCCATAGCGGGAGTTTTAGATACGCAGTATTTT
>once|TRBV28|-|TRBJ1-5
CASSRHSRDQPQHF
TGTGCCAGCAGTCGCCATTCGAGAGATCAGCCCCAGCATTTT
>-|TRBV28|-|TRBJ2-3
CASSYPGATQYF
TGTGCCAGCAGTTACCCCGGAGCCACGCAGTATTTT
>few|TRBV10-3|-|TRBJ1-5
CAIAGRGDQPQHF
TGTGCCATCGCTGGACGCGGGGATCAGCCCCAGCATTTT
>-|TRBV2|-|TRBJ2-6
CASPIYPPSGANVLTF
TGTGCCAGCCCCATCTACCCCCCCTCTGGGGCCAACGTCCTGACTTTC
>-|TRBV7-3|TRBD2|TRBJ2-6
CASSSSGTAVSGANVLTF
TGTGCCAGCAGCTCTAGCGGGACAGCCGTATCTGGGGCCAACGTCCTGACTTTC
>-|TRBV7-2|TRBD1|TRBJ2-2
CASSFRDRGSGELFF
TGTGCCAGCAGCTTCAGGGACAGGGGATCCGGGGAGCTGTTTTTT
>-|TRBV7-2|-|TRBJ1-1
CASSLGGGGTEAFF
TGTGCCAGCAGCTTAGGAGGGGGGGGCACTGAAGCTTTCTTT
>-|TRBV27|-|TRBJ1-5
CASSFGGNQPQHF
TGTGCCAGCAGTTTCGGGGGCAATCAGCCCCAGCATTTT
>-|TRBV19|-|TRBJ1-5
CASSIVYGRGKVEPQHF
TGTGCCAGTAGTATAGTCTACGGCAGGGGAAAAGTAGAGCCCCAGCATTTT
>-|TRBV4-3|-|TRBJ2-3
CASSQDHTSTDTQYF
TGCGCCAGCAGCCAAGACCATACTAGCACAGATACGCAGTATTTT
>-|TRBV28|-|TRBJ2-3
CASSNLASTDTQYF
TGTGCCAGCAGTAATCTAGCGAGCACAGATACGCAGTATTTT
>-|TRBV5-8|-|TRBJ2-3
CASSFSGVTSTDTQYF
TGTGCCAGCAGCTTTAGCGGCGTTACTAGCACAGATACGCAGTATTTT
>-|TRBV18|-|TRBJ2-3
CASSPPEATDTQYF
TGTGCCAGCTCACCACCGGAGGCCACAGATACGCAGTATTTT
>-|TRBV5-4|-|TRBJ1-4
CASSFGFNEKLFF
TGTGCCAGCAGCTTCGGTTTTAATGAAAAACTGTTTTTT
>-|TRBV7-3|TRBD2|TRBJ2-1
CASRFPGTSGMDNEQFF
TGTGCCAGCAGATTTCCCGGGACTAGCGGAATGGACAATGAGCAGTTCTTC
>once|TRBV27|-|TRBJ2-1
CASSFPVAGEQFF
TGTGCCAGCAGTTTCCCTGTAGCTGGAGAGCAGTTCTTC
>-|TRBV6-4|TRBD1|TRBJ1-6
CASSKDRVNSPLHF
TGTGCCAGCAGTAAGGACAGGGTCAATTCACCCCTCCACTTT
>-|TRBV5-1|TRBD2|TRBJ2-1
CASSSLSGRPYNEQFF
TGCGCCAGCAGCTCGCTTAGCGGGAGGCCCTACAATGAGCAGTTCTTC
>-|TRBV28|-|TRBJ2-5
CASSLSKTQYF
TGTGCCAGCAGTTTATCAAAGACCCAGTACTTC
>-|TRBV19|TRBD1|TRBJ1-2
CASLQGNYGYTF
TGTGCCAGCCTACAGGGGAACTATGGCTACACCTTC
>-|TRBV5-1|-|TRBJ2-5
CASSLGASAWKETQYF
TGCGCCAGCAGCTTGGGGGCTAGCGCCTGGAAAGAGACCCAGTACTTC
>-|TRBV7-9|-|TRBJ1-1
CASSFIDVFTEAFF
TGTGCCAGCAGCTTTATAGATGTCTTCACTGAAGCTTTCTTT
>-|TRBV29-1|TRBD1|TRBJ1-2
CSVPKTGTGVTYGYTF
TGCAGCGTTCCAAAAACCGGGACAGGGGTTACCTATGGCTACACCTTC
>-|TRBV28|TRBD1|TRBJ1-1
CASIKSLYRGLSDTEAFF
TGTGCCAGCATTAAATCATTATACAGGGGTTTATCGGACACTGAAGCTTTCTTT
>few|TRBV14|TRBD1|TRBJ1-1
CASSLQGANTEAFF
TGTGCCAGCAGCTTACAGGGGGCAAACACTGAAGCTTTCTTT
>-|TRBV9|-|TRBJ1-1
CASSVAGGLGTEAFF
TGTGCCAGCAGCGTAGCCGGGGGGCTTGGCACTGAAGCTTTCTTT
>-|TRBV15|-|TRBJ1-1
CATSREGMNTEAFF
TGTGCCACCAGCAGGGAGGGAATGAACACTGAAGCTTTCTTT
>-|TRBV19|-|TRBJ2-5
CASSIGLLGEEETQYF
TGTGCCAGTAGTATAGGGCTACTAGGAGAAGAAGAGACCCAGTACTTC
>-|TRBV19|-|TRBJ2-5
CASSRNSGETQYF
TGTGCCAGTAGTCGTAATAGCGGAGAGACCCAGTACTTC
>-|TRBV14|-|TRBJ1-4
CASSSLPKEKLFF
TGTGCCAGCAGTTCGCTCCCTAAGGAAAAACTGTTTTTT
>-|TRBV6-6|-|TRBJ1-1
CASSYGSHTEAFF
TGTGCCAGCAGTTACGGGAGTCACACTGAAGCTTTCTTT
>-|TRBV9|TRBD1|TRBJ2-7
CASSVLGQETEQYF
TGTGCCAGCAGCGTTTTGGGACAGGAGACCGAGCAGTACTTC
>-|TRBV13|-|TRBJ1-2
CASSFISANLDGYTF
TGTGCCAGCAGCTTCATCAGCGCTAATCTGGATGGCTACACCTTC
>-|TRBV29-1|TRBD2|TRBJ2-1
CSVGMGGGEGEQFF
TGCAGCGTAGGGATGGGCGGGGGAGAAGGTGAGCAGTTCTTC
>-|TRBV13|-|TRBJ1-1
CASSLQLLGAGGTEAFF
TGTGCCAGCAGCTTACAGCTTTTAGGTGCGGGCGGCACTGAAGCTTTCTTT
>-|TRBV30|TRBD2|TRBJ2-1
CAWSVTSGYNEQFF
TGTGCCTGGAGTGTGACTAGCGGGTACAATGAGCAGTTCTTC
>-|TRBV29-1|-|TRBJ1-2
CSVEREGYGYTF
TGCAGCGTTGAAAGGGAGGGCTATGGCTACACCTTC
>-|TRBV29-1|-|TRBJ1-4
CSVEAGEKLFF
TGCAGCGTTGAGGCCGGGGAAAAACTGTTTTTT
>-|TRBV19|TRBD1|TRBJ2-1
CASSIITRTGTEDEQFF
TGTGCCAGTAGTATTATCACCCGGACAGGAACCGAGGATGAGCAGTTCTTC